The 8 T cell receptor beta chains below come from one sample, sequenced in a study of cytomegalovirus exposure and HLA in healthy donors. PCR was performed using 60 Vbeta and 13 Jbeta primers. The table came from immunoSEQ multiplex PCR; TCRdb's copy has only in-frame clones and leaves some out. This sample yields around 150,000 clones, of which approximately 79% are seen a single time; roughly 2% belongs to the top ten. Sequencing was done on a sample of PBMCs. The receptors derive from a man aged 40-55 years in good health and CMV-seronegative.

The rearrangement joins TRBV7-2 to TRBJ1-2, with 11 bases matching TRBD1. The V segment lost 5 bases and the J segment 3 bases; nucleotides outside the gene matches: 8. The CDR3 covers 16 residues. The germline CDR1 and CDR2 sequences are SGHTA and FQGNSA. CDR3 sequence reads: CASSPEGQGVHYGYTF. CDR3 sequence (DNA): TGTGCCAGCAGCCCAGAGGGACAGGGGGTACACTATGGCTACACCTTC.

The chain is built from TRBV5-1 and TRBJ1-3; D possibly corresponds to TRBD1 (6 bases). Per germline, CDR1 SGHRS and CDR2 YFSETQ. V dropped 4 bases and J dropped 4 bases, with 12 bases sitting between them. The CDR3 has 14 amino acids. The CDR3 reads CASSLSTGGNTIYF. CDR3 bases: TGCGCCAGCAGCCTTTCGACAGGAGGAAACACCATATATTTT.

CDR3 loop: CASSLVVDFTDTQYF. DNA of the CDR3: TGTGCCAGCAGCTTAGTAGTGGACTTCACAGATACGCAGTATTTT. The genes are TRBV7-2 and TRBJ2-3; a weak D match, TRBD2 (5 bases). V dropped 1 base and J dropped 2 bases, with 10 bases sitting between them. The CDR3 consists of 15 residues. Germline CDR1 SGHTA, CDR2 FQGNSA.

This clone was counted a single time. The CDR3 loop reads CASRGGQRGYTF. In DNA form, the CDR3 reads TGTGCCAGCCGGGGGGGGCAGAGAGGCTACACCTTC. The chain is built from TRBV6-4 and TRBJ1-2, with D perhaps TRBD1 (6 bases). This CDR3 region has 12 residues. Germline V lookup: CDR1 MRHNA, CDR2 SNTAGT. The germline V and J ends were trimmed by 8 bases and 8 bases, with 15 bases remaining between them.

This clone occurred a few times. The V gene is TRBV6-4, the J gene TRBJ2-7; TRBD1 might be the D (5 bases). The V gene's germline CDR1 is MRHNA and CDR2 SNTAGT. CDR3 length: 13 amino acids. V was trimmed by 2 bases and J by 6 bases, leaving 11 bases between them. CDR3 region: CASSDGAVGEQYF. In DNA, the CDR3 is TGTGCCAGCAGTGACGGGGCAGTAGGCGAGCAGTACTTC.

The chain combines TRBV7-2 with TRBJ2-2; TRBD2 matches at 8 bases. The CDR3 totals 14 residues. Trimming at V came to 6 bases and at J to 7 bases, leaving 7 bases not matched to a gene. CDR1 and CDR2 (germline): SGHTA, FQGNSA. The DNA of the CDR3 is TGTGCCAGCAGAGGGACTAGTAGGATCGGGGAGCTGTTTTTT. Translating it yields CASRGTSRIGELFF.

J is TRBJ2-3 and V is TRBV4-1, with 8 bases lining up with TRBD2. Germline V lookup: CDR1 MGHRA, CDR2 YSYEKL. The CDR3 is 17 residues long. V was pared by 0 bases and J by 2 bases, with 7 bases of the junction left unmatched. CDR3 in amino acids: CASSQDGAGATTDTQYF. The DNA for the CDR3 is TGCGCCAGCAGCCAAGATGGAGCGGGAGCCACCACAGATACGCAGTATTTT.

The gene calls are TRBV30 and TRBJ2-7; 9 bases are a match to TRBD1. The CDR3 consists of 13 residues. Germline CDR1 reads GTSNPN; CDR2 reads SVGIG (reference sequence). V shed 7 bases, J shed 4 bases, and the junction held 8 bases outside the gene matches. Here the CDR3 DNA reads TGTGCCTCCGCTTCGGGACAGGGTTACGAGCAGTACTTC. It is translated as CASASGQGYEQYF.